The source of this T cell receptor beta chain is a study of read filtering for tumor transcriptome and immune sequencing. Study-level background: R-ISS stage counts were 8 for I, roughly 15 for II, about 7 for III. Findings of the study overall: The CD138-negative fraction was mixed bone marrow immune cells, not pure T cells. Even smaller IR-seq throughput identified most shared clonotypes.

The V gene end was trimmed by 6 bases and the J gene end by 4 bases; junction bases not matched to a gene: 3. This CDR3 spans 13 amino acids. There are many counts of this clonotype. Its antigen is as yet unknown. From roughly 400 ng of RNA, a library with molecular barcoded alpha/delta and beta/gamma adaptors was made. From the reads, TCRdb called clonotypes with MiXCR, one entry per CDR3 protein. Here the sample spans tens of thousands of distinct CDR3 sequences, approximately 20% being singletons. Sequenced sample: a population of CD138-negative cells sorted from bone marrow. J is TRBJ2-5 and V is TRBV12-3 or TRBV12-4, with 9 bases aligning to TRBD2. This TCR was sampled from a donor older than 35 with multiple myeloma. This CDR3 is CASRFSGRETQYF. CDR3 DNA: TGTGCCAGCAGATTTAGCGGGAGAGAGACCCAGTACTTC.